This T cell receptor beta chain appears in the sequencing data of a study of shared clonotypes between healthy human individuals. Study-wide background: CD4 naive and CD4 memory each took three plates per donor, while CD8 naive took two and CD8 memory one.

Splitting of CD4+ cells produced CD45RA+ naive and CD45RA-negative memory subsets. A word on this clone: The antigen is unknown.

TCRdb keeps only in-frame clones here, not all; method: immunoSEQ multiplex PCR. The data hold some 2,000,000 clones, with 95% observed a single time. Germline values: CDR1 ENHRY, CDR2 SYGVKD. Deletions cut 3 bases from V and 0 bases from J, with 5 bases between. The CDR3 consists of 14 residues. Findings and caveats of the study: Naive CD4 clonotypes were shared across several donors at roughly 4.6%. Memory subsets generally showed smaller estimated richness than naive subsets did.

Sequencing used naive CD4+ T cells sorted from blood. The subset here: CD45RA+ positively selected. The source of this sequence is a man aged 18 to 30 in good health. The chain employs TRBV10-3 and TRBJ2-2; no firm D call. The CDR3 nucleotides read TGTGCCATCAGTGACACAGCGAACACCGGGGAGCTGTTTTTT. Residues: CAISDTANTGELFF.